This T cell receptor beta chain was obtained from a study of regulatory T cells in long-lasting Graves disease. Time point in this sample: persistent/refractory GD, antithyroid drugs over 5 years with positive TRAb. Generation of the TCR library employed RNA extracted from PBMCs. Graves' disease diagnoses followed American Thyroid Association guidelines. TCR beta libraries were built with iRepertoire HTBI primers and Arm-PCR of CDR3 regions. TCRdb used MiXCR to reprocess the multiplex PCR reads, holding one entry per CDR3 protein. This sample has roughly 700,000 distinct CDR3 sequences, with roughly 30% found just once. This material consisted of peripheral blood mononuclear cells (PBMCs), taken when the disease was refractory, from a patient treated with antithyroid drugs. This TCR was sampled from a female donor with Graves disease.

The CDR3 loop reads CSAYDSSSEFYEQYF. The CDR3 nucleotides read TGCAGTGCCTACGACTCGAGTAGCGAATTCTACGAGCAGTACTTC. The chain has TRBV20-1 and TRBJ2-7; D is possibly TRBD2 (5 bases). Trimming removed 6 bases at V and 3 bases at J, with 21 bases between. Germline CDR1 DFQATT, CDR2 SNEGSKA (reference sequence). The CDR3 has 15 residues.